Listed below are T cell receptor beta chains from one sample, sequenced in a study of beta chain features in type 1 diabetes. Assay used: immunoSEQ multiplex PCR; TCRdb lists only in-frame clones, some missing. The repertoire holds approximately 270,000 clones, with approximately 15% as singletons. Sequencing was performed on naive CD4+ T cells from blood. The receptors shown here come from a young man with type 1 diabetes. Both conserved end residues are trimmed from each CDR3. The D gene is left open where the match is weak.

d_call	v_call	j_call	cdr3_aa
TRBD1	TRBV2	TRBJ1-1	ASIGQARDTEAF
-	TRBV28	TRBJ1-1	ASSPVGREAF
-	TRBV5-1	TRBJ2-7	ASSLLGRAYEQY
TRBD1	TRBV5-1	TRBJ2-7	ASSTGTDSYEQY
TRBD1	TRBV2	TRBJ2-5	ASNSYRGGETQY
TRBD2	TRBV27	TRBJ2-1	ASRTSGSGNEQF
-	TRBV30	TRBJ2-4	AWSVARALGGPAKNIQY
TRBD2	TRBV15	TRBJ2-1	ATSSLAGGTPYNEQF
TRBD2	TRBV19	TRBJ2-1	ASSGASGRAGSYNEQF
-	TRBV5-6	TRBJ1-5	ASSTLSRGNQPQH
-	TRBV28	TRBJ2-1	ASSFGSSYNEQF
TRBD2	TRBV4-3	TRBJ2-5	ASSLQLAGQETQY
TRBD1	TRBV18	TRBJ1-4	ASSLHRGTNEKLF
-	TRBV14	TRBJ2-2	ASSFGQGPGELF
TRBD2	TRBV4-2	TRBJ2-3	ASSQSGLAVTDTQY
-	TRBV5-1	TRBJ2-5	ASREGGKYQETQY
-	TRBV25-1	TRBJ2-3	ASSALTGRGTDTQY
TRBD2	TRBV5-1	TRBJ2-1	ASSFSGNEQF
TRBD1	TRBV28	TRBJ2-7	ASSSGTGAKQY
TRBD1	TRBV18	TRBJ2-7	ASSPRGQGSYEQY
TRBD2	TRBV7-2	TRBJ2-2	ASSSSGLYTRGELF
-	TRBV7-2	TRBJ1-1	ASSPSRLNTEAF
-	TRBV7-2	TRBJ1-5	ASSPYAGFYGQDQPQH
-	TRBV7-9	TRBJ2-7	ASSLSQVTHEQY
TRBD2	TRBV7-3	TRBJ2-3	ASSSLAGAVNTQY
TRBD1	TRBV4-3	TRBJ2-7	ASSQVRQGPYEQY
TRBD2	TRBV5-1	TRBJ2-3	ASSLGTSGGNTQY
-	TRBV30	TRBJ1-2	AWSSYTNYGYT
-	TRBV15	TRBJ1-2	ATSRDGGSSYGYT
TRBD1	TRBV10-2	TRBJ1-1	ASSTGGNTEAF
TRBD1	TRBV7-9	TRBJ2-1	ASRLQGGTGANEQF
-	TRBV18	TRBJ2-3	ASSPPARYDTQY
-	TRBV2	TRBJ2-1	ATNQRASPIQI
-	TRBV2	TRBJ2-5	ASSDGQETQY
TRBD1	TRBV29-1	TRBJ1-5	SVLQGGNQPQH
-	TRBV10-3	TRBJ2-1	AIGLKESYNEQF
TRBD1	TRBV9	TRBJ2-2	ASRATGLNTGELF
-	TRBV10-3	TRBJ2-7	AISTTANSYEQY
TRBD2	TRBV28	TRBJ2-3	ASSWPGLAGGPDTQY
TRBD1	TRBV4-3	TRBJ2-4	ASSHQTGGENIQY
TRBD2	TRBV9	TRBJ2-5	ASSTPRASGSGTQY
-	TRBV30	TRBJ2-2	AWSTISGNTGELF
TRBD2	TRBV19	TRBJ2-1	ASTHQGGLAGISNEQF